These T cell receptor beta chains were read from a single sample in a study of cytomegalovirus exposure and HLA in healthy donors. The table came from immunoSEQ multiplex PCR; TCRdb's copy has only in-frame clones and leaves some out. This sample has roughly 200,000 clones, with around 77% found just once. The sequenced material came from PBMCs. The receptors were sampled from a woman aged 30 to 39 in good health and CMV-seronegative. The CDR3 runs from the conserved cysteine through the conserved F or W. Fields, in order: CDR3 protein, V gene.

CDR3 protein: CASLGLRTNEQFF; V gene: TRBV2
CDR3 protein: CASSLEDLGGSGNTIYF; V gene: TRBV11-2
CDR3 protein: CASSPGTARSNYGYTF; V gene: TRBV6-6
CDR3 protein: CASSLQTYEQYF; V gene: TRBV5-6
CDR3 protein: CASSLSYSNQPQHF; V gene: TRBV5-5
CDR3 protein: CASSFRLSSYNEQFF; V gene: TRBV6-5
CDR3 protein: CASSGVRGQETQYF; V gene: TRBV6-1
CDR3 protein: CASSHKGVSPIYNEQFF; V gene: TRBV7-9
CDR3 protein: CASSLGTGGIQPQHF; V gene: TRBV7-2
CDR3 protein: CASSGPGGLTYNSPLHF; V gene: TRBV27
CDR3 protein: CAGRTGTHNEQFF; V gene: TRBV30
CDR3 protein: CASSARGQPGNTIYF; V gene: TRBV28
CDR3 protein: CASSLLGTGAHYEQYF; V gene: TRBV27
CDR3 protein: CASSSGTFNEQFF; V gene: TRBV7-7
CDR3 protein: CASRDRDSTDTQYF; V gene: TRBV5-1
CDR3 protein: CASSQDRGQGLNQPQHF; V gene: TRBV4-2
CDR3 protein: CASSQDISPVEGANVLTF; V gene: TRBV4-2
CDR3 protein: CSVFSNRGWGELFF; V gene: TRBV29-1
CDR3 protein: CATSREAWAGKPYEQYF; V gene: TRBV15